This TCR beta chain was captured in a study of HIV-infected children after antiretroviral therapy interruption. Study as a whole: Recorded EBV and CMV exposure existed for most children.

Treatment noted: PENTA 11 planned treatment interruption arm or continuous ART arm. Ends included, the CDR3 has 20 residues. The sample holds many counts of this clonotype. No DNA is shown, since the ends of the CDR3 on it are uncertain; the CDR3 is the one TCRdb lists. RNA-based 3' RACE libraries used unique molecular identifiers. Using its own MiXCR run on the 3' RACE reads, TCRdb lists one record per CDR3 protein. The profile shows under 50,000 distinct CDR3 sequences, around 4.5% of them singletons. This TCR came from a pool of human donors with HIV. The sample was CD45RA+ CD4+ T cells from PBMCs, pooled from several time points, taken from a donor given antiretroviral therapy, either interrupted or continuous. Stated subset: naive CD4+ CD45RA+ CD45RO- T cells. The rearrangement links TRBV7-5 to TRBJ1-2; the tabulated D call, TRBD1, remains unverified against the DNA. TRBV7-5 is deemed a pseudogene. The CDR3 spells CISVSEASIGQAEWNYGYTF.